The 24 T cell receptor beta chains listed next were all sequenced from one sample in a study of CD8 T cells in Susac syndrome. Random-hexamer reverse transcription was applied to about 0.5 to 1 ug RNA. TCRdb processed the immunoSEQ multiplex PCR reads anew with MiXCR; each CDR3 protein has one entry. The sample lists 70,000 or so distinct CDR3 sequences, just under 95% occurring once. Sequencing used CD8+ T cells from PBMCs. All receptors derive from a human donor with multiple sclerosis.

This clonotype was recorded only once. The V gene is TRBV9, the J gene TRBJ2-1, with D perhaps TRBD2 (5 bases). The CDR3 extends over 14 amino acids. The germline CDR1 and CDR2 sequences are SGDLS and YYNGEE. V was shortened by 4 bases and J by 5 bases, with 13 bases between the two germline ends. The CDR3 protein is CASSSQLRDNEQFF. The CDR3 coding sequence is TGTGCCAGCAGCTCCCAGCTGAGGGACAATGAGCAGTTCTTC.

This chain joins TRBV5-8 and TRBJ2-5, with D perhaps TRBD2 (5 bases). CDR3 length: 16 amino acids. With 3 bases removed from V and 2 bases from J, the gap between germline ends came to 17 bases. From germline, CDR1 is SGHTS and CDR2 YDEGEE. The CDR3 loop is CASSSPGEGVQETQYF. In DNA, the CDR3 is TGTGCCAGCAGCTCCCCTGGAGAGGGAGTACAAGAGACCCAGTACTTC.

CDR3 amino acids: CASSSGTGTQPQHF. The CDR3 region has the DNA TGTGCCAGCAGTTCCGGGACAGGGACTCAGCCCCAGCATTTT. V and J are TRBV12-3 or TRBV12-4 and TRBJ1-5; 9 bases match TRBD1. The CDR3 totals 14 residues. J gave up 6 bases and V 4 bases, and 4 bases lay outside the gene matches.

The rearrangement joins TRBV9 to TRBJ1-3; D unclear. The CDR3 is 14 residues long. Trimming pared 1 base from V and 3 bases from J, leaving 8 bases between. Per the germline V gene, CDR1 is SGDLS and CDR2 is YYNGEE. CDR3 nucleotide sequence: TGTGCCAGCAGCGTACCTGGGGATGGAAACACCATATATTTT. Residues: CASSVPGDGNTIYF.

V and J are TRBV19 and TRBJ1-1, with D perhaps matching TRBD1 (5 bases). Germline lookup yields CDR1 LNHDA and CDR2 SQIVND (reference sequence). V was trimmed by 5 bases and J by 5 bases, leaving 15 bases between them. This CDR3 has 14 amino acids. CDR3 region: CASSPGAQRTEAFF. CDR3 coding DNA: TGTGCCAGTAGTCCCGGGGCGCAGAGGACTGAAGCTTTCTTT.

This sequence joins TRBV13 and TRBJ2-4; TRBD2 matches at 13 bases. CDR1 and CDR2 from the germline V gene are PRHDT and FYEKMQ (reference sequence). CDR3 size: 18 residues. Unmatched junction bases numbered 8, after V lost 3 bases and J lost 3 bases. The CDR3 DNA sequence: TGTGCCAGCAGCTTGCCACCGGGACTAGCGGGGCTCAAAAACATTCAGTACTTC. Translation: CASSLPPGLAGLKNIQYF.

The chain combines TRBV6-5 with TRBJ1-1, with D hard to call. Trimming left V 2 bases short and J 1 base short, with 11 bases between. The CDR3 loop spans 15 amino acids. Germline CDR1 MNHEY, CDR2 SVGAGI. CDR3 sequence: CASSYTVLGNTEAFF. CDR3 sequence (DNA): TGTGCCAGCAGTTACACGGTTTTGGGGAACACTGAAGCTTTCTTT.

The V and J genes are TRBV19 and TRBJ2-1; TRBD1 aligns across 8 bases. Germline V CDR1 and CDR2: LNHDA, SQIVND (reference sequence). The CDR3 extends over 13 amino acids. V shed 7 bases, J shed 6 bases, and the junction held 5 bases outside the gene matches. The CDR3 DNA sequence: TGTGCCAGTACCCTGACAGGGGTCAATGAGCAGTTCTTC. It specifies CASTLTGVNEQFF.

The genes are TRBV12-3 or TRBV12-4 and TRBJ1-2; D remains ambiguous. Trimming stripped 6 bases from V and 5 bases from J, with 10 bases between. The CDR3 has 12 amino acids. Here the CDR3 DNA reads TGTGCCAGCAGCGCCGGTTCGTATGGCTACACCTTC. Protein sequence: CASSAGSYGYTF.

This rearrangement joins TRBV27 to TRBJ2-7; D is unclear. Germline CDR1 and CDR2: MNHEY and SMNVEV (reference sequence). The CDR3 is made up of 14 amino acids. V lost 2 bases to trimming and J lost 1 base, with 9 bases between them. CDR3 nucleotide sequence: TGTGCCAGCAGTTTAGCAGGACCTTCCTACGAGCAGTACTTC. It specifies CASSLAGPSYEQYF.

The V and J genes are TRBV20-1 and TRBJ1-1; TRBD1 agrees at 7 bases. The CDR3 is made up of 11 amino acids. The V and J ends lost 0 bases and 10 bases, in that order; junction bases with no gene match: 2. CDR1 and CDR2 from the germline V gene are DFQATT and SNEGSKA (reference sequence). CDR3 residues: CSARETGRAFF. CDR3 sequence (DNA): TGCAGTGCTAGAGAGACAGGGAGAGCTTTCTTT.

This clonotype was seen a handful of times. The chain is built from TRBV6-1 and TRBJ2-1, with a tentative D call TRBD2 (5 bases). Trimming stripped 6 bases from V and 6 bases from J, with 18 bases between. Germline CDR1 MNHNS, CDR2 SASEGT. The CDR3 consists of 15 residues. The CDR3 spells CASSSGNLGSNEQFF. In DNA form, the CDR3 reads TGTGCCAGCAGCTCCGGGAATTTAGGGAGCAATGAGCAGTTCTTC.

The rearrangement joins TRBV3-1 to TRBJ1-5; a weak D match, TRBD1 (5 bases). CDR1 LGHDT and CDR2 YNNKEL come from the germline V gene (reference sequence). Deletions cut 0 bases from V and 3 bases from J, with 9 bases between. CDR3 length: 15 residues. As DNA, the CDR3 is TGTGCCAGCAGCCAAGACGGGGGTTCCAATCAGCCCCAGCATTTT. It is translated as CASSQDGGSNQPQHF. Full variable domain (missing parts from reference TRBV3-1 and TRBJ1-5): DTAVSQTPKYLVTQMGNDKSIKCEQNLGHDTMYWYKQDSKKFLKIMFSYNNKELIINETVPNRFSPKSPDKAHLNLHINSLELGDSAVYFCASSQDGGSNQPQHFGDGTRLSIL.

The V gene is TRBV7-8, the J gene TRBJ2-1, with D hard to call. Germline V gene sequence: CDR1 SGHVS, CDR2 FQNEAQ. The CDR3 totals 14 residues. Trimming cost V 1 base and J 5 bases, with 9 bases left between them. The CDR3 loop reads CASSLDRQNNEQFF. DNA of the CDR3: TGTGCCAGCAGCTTAGATCGGCAGAACAATGAGCAGTTCTTC.

The genes are TRBV7-2 and TRBJ2-3, with a weak D call TRBD1 (6 bases). From germline, CDR1 is SGHTA and CDR2 FQGNSA. The germline V and J ends were trimmed by 0 bases and 1 base, with 23 bases remaining between them. The CDR3 is 20 residues long. The CDR3 reads CASSLASSGEFARRTDTQYF. The CDR3 DNA is TGTGCCAGCAGCTTAGCCTCGTCAGGGGAGTTTGCACGACGCACAGATACGCAGTATTTT.

This clonotype was seen a few times. The V call is TRBV29-1, the J call TRBJ1-1; D is undetermined. V gave up 0 bases and J gave up 6 bases, with 8 bases separating them. Germline CDR1 reads SQVTM; CDR2 reads ANQGSEA. This CDR3 is built from 12 residues. CDR3 coding DNA: TGCAGCGTTGAAGATAACGGCCCTGAAGCTTTCTTT. Translated: CSVEDNGPEAFF.

The chain joins TRBV7-9 to TRBJ2-5; D ambiguous. This CDR3 has 13 amino acids. The V and J ends lost 3 bases and 1 base respectively, with 6 bases between them. Germline CDR1 and CDR2: SEHNR and FQNEAQ (reference sequence). The CDR3 nucleotides are TGTGCCAGCAGCTTGGACGGCCAAGAGACCCAGTACTTC. Translating gives CASSLDGQETQYF.

This clonotype was seen once. The chain carries TRBV30 and TRBJ2-5; 7 bases agree with TRBD1. With 1 base clipped from V and 4 bases from J, the junction kept 9 bases outside the gene matches. Per germline, CDR1 GTSNPN and CDR2 SVGIG (reference sequence). There are 15 residues in the CDR3. CDR3 in amino acids: CAWSDRDRPGETQYF. The CDR3 region has the DNA TGTGCCTGGAGTGATCGGGACAGACCGGGAGAGACCCAGTACTTC.

The chain is built from TRBV7-9 and TRBJ2-2, with D possibly called TRBD1 or TRBD2 (5 bases each). The CDR3 totals 16 residues. CDR1 and CDR2 from the germline V gene are SEHNR and FQNEAQ (reference sequence). V shed 4 bases and J shed 5 bases, with 17 bases lying between them. CDR3 DNA: TGTGCCAGCAGCTCCCCGGGGCAAGGAGTAACCGGGGAGCTGTTTTTT. Amino acid sequence: CASSSPGQGVTGELFF.

The rearrangement joins TRBV6-5 to TRBJ2-5; D possibly corresponds to TRBD1 (5 bases). There are 12 residues in the CDR3. V lost 5 bases to trimming and J lost 5 bases, with 9 bases between them. Germline CDR1 MNHEY, CDR2 SVGAGI. CDR3 bases: TGTGCCAGCAGTGCCTCAGGGGAGACCCAGTACTTC. It encodes CASSASGETQYF.

J is TRBJ1-4 and V is TRBV19, with D unclear. The CDR3 is 12 amino acids. Germline CDR1 reads LNHDA; CDR2 reads SQIVND (reference sequence). Trimming cost V 10 bases and J 5 bases, with 11 bases left between them. The CDR3 loop is CATGVQNEKLFF. The CDR3, as DNA: TGTGCCACTGGAGTACAGAATGAAAAACTGTTTTTT.

The CDR3 is CAWSVTELSYEQYF. The CDR3 DNA reads TGTGCCTGGAGTGTAACCGAACTGTCCTACGAGCAGTACTTC. The V call is TRBV30, the J call TRBJ2-7; D is unresolved. Germline CDR1 GTSNPN, CDR2 SVGIG (reference sequence). CDR3 length equals 14 residues. Trimming shortened V by 0 bases and J by 1 base, and 10 bases separated the two germline ends.

V usage is TRBV29-1 and J usage is TRBJ2-7; D is perhaps TRBD2 (5 bases). There are 12 residues in the CDR3. V was shortened by 0 bases and J by 6 bases, with 9 bases between the two germline ends. Germline V gene data show CDR1 as SQVTM and CDR2 as ANQGSEA. The chain's CDR3 is CSVEDDRGEQYF. In nucleotides, the CDR3 is TGCAGCGTTGAAGATGACCGGGGCGAGCAGTACTTC.

This chain links TRBV5-4 with TRBJ2-5; TRBD1 matches at 9 bases. Germline V gene sequence: CDR1 SGHNT, CDR2 YYREEE (reference sequence). V shed 1 base and J 4 bases; nucleotides not matched to a gene: 5. The CDR3 length is 15 residues. The chain's CDR3 is CASSLRTGEGETQYF. In DNA, the CDR3 is TGTGCCAGCAGCTTGAGGACAGGGGAGGGAGAGACCCAGTACTTC.